Given below is one T cell receptor beta chain in context. The antigen is unknown. This entry is derived from a study of T cells expressing NK-cell markers. The CDR3 contains 14 residues. CDR1 is MNHNS, CDR2 SASEGT, per germline. TCRdb reprocessed the 5' RACE reads; each CDR3 protein has one entry and no DNA is given. The ten most abundant clones cover around 5% of a sample with 350,000 to 450,000 distinct CDR3 sequences. Study-wide points: Where several donors were concerned, these clonotypes also led the CD3+CD56-NKG2C+ fraction.

The TCR originated in a man aged 18 to 69 in good health. The specimen was blood T cells: a sorted CD56 or NKG2C T cell subset, CD4+ or CD8+ T cells, or bulk PBMC T cells (not recorded which). This rearrangement joins TRBV6-1 to TRBJ1-4; no DNA is available, so the TRBD1 call from TCRdb remains unchecked. The CDR3 protein is CASRDGGRWEKLFF.